Listed here are 13 T cell receptor beta chains from one sample, sequenced in a study of cytomegalovirus exposure and HLA in healthy donors. PCR employed 60 Vbeta and 13 Jbeta primers. The method was immunoSEQ multiplex PCR; TCRdb's version includes in-frame clones alone and lacks a portion of them. The profile shows about 130,000 clones, approximately 84% of them singletons. The sample taken for sequencing was PBMCs. These receptors all stem from a woman between 40 and 55 years old in good health and CMV-seronegative.

The CDR3 loop reads CASSYSLSETQYF. The DNA of the CDR3 is TGTGCCAGCAGTTACTCACTATCTGAGACCCAGTACTTC. This chain uses TRBV6-6 with TRBJ2-5, with no clear D. The germline V gene encodes CDR1 MNHNY and CDR2 SVGAGI (reference sequence). Trimming removed 0 bases from V and 5 bases from J, with 7 bases in between. The CDR3 has 13 residues.

This clone was seen a handful of times. One junction end does not reproduce the germline sequence, and a read error may be involved. The V gene is TRBV5-1, the J gene TRBJ2-6; tentative D call: TRBD1 (5 bases). Germline CDR1 and CDR2: SGHRS and YFSETQ. The CDR3 runs 15 residues. This CDR3 reads CASSLLSSGANGLTF. CDR3 in DNA: TGCGCCAGCAGCTTGTTGAGCTCTGGGGCCAACGGCCTGACTTTC.

V is TRBV2 and J is TRBJ2-5; TRBD2 agrees at 9 bases. Per the germline V gene, CDR1 is SNHLY and CDR2 is FYNNEI. V lost 5 bases and J lost 2; bases outside the gene matches: 6. The CDR3 covers 15 residues. CDR3: CASSPERGDQETQYF. CDR3 DNA sequence: TGTGCCAGCAGTCCCGAGCGGGGGGATCAAGAGACCCAGTACTTC.

J is TRBJ2-2 and V is TRBV7-5; TRBD1, the D gene given by the table, was not confirmed from the DNA. TRBV7-5 is a pseudogene locus. The CDR3 sequence is 15 residues long. The CDR3 bases are TGTGTCAGAGGCAGCCGGGACAGAGGGACCGGGGAGCTGTTTTTT. This codes for CVRGSRDRGTGELFF.

A few counts support this clone. The chain has TRBV27 and TRBJ2-1; 9 positions agree with TRBD2. Trimming removed 5 bases from V and 4 bases from J; junction bases left unmatched: 9. The length of the CDR3 is 16 residues. Per the germline V gene, CDR1 is MNHEY and CDR2 is SMNVEV (reference sequence). The CDR3 region has the DNA TGTGCCAGCAGTGATTTTAGCGGGAGTTCGTACAATGAGCAGTTCTTC. This translates into CASSDFSGSSYNEQFF.

The rearrangement links TRBV5-6 to TRBJ2-2, with 8 nucleotides matching TRBD1. Germline V lookup: CDR1 SGHDT, CDR2 YYEEEE. Losses at the gene ends were 2 bases for V and 5 bases for J; bases not matched to a gene: 8. The CDR3 is made up of 16 amino acids. CDR3 bases: TGTGCCAGCAGCTTCAGGGGGCTAATTAAAACCGGGGAGCTGTTTTTT. Protein sequence: CASSFRGLIKTGELFF.

The chain is built from TRBV27 and TRBJ1-5; a weak D match, TRBD1 (6 bases). The V gene's germline CDR1 is MNHEY and CDR2 SMNVEV (reference sequence). This CDR3 comprises 13 residues. Deletions cut 6 bases from V and 6 bases from J, with 12 bases between. The CDR3 nucleotides read TGTGCCAGCAGCCCACAGGGAACTCAGCCCCAGCATTTT. Amino acids: CASSPQGTQPQHF.

The rearrangement links TRBV5-4 to TRBJ1-3, with 10 bases fitting TRBD1. The length of the CDR3 is 15 residues. The V gene's germline CDR1 is SGHNT and CDR2 YYREEE (reference sequence). V lost 1 base, J lost 8 bases, and 6 bases stayed unmatched. The CDR3 sequence: CASSLLGQGTDTIYF. Written as DNA, the CDR3 is TGTGCCAGCAGCTTGCTGGGACAGGGGACGGACACCATATATTTT.

The rearrangement joins TRBV6-5 to TRBJ1-5, with D possibly being TRBD1 (5 bases). V was cut by 6 bases and J by 7 bases, with 16 bases left in between. The CDR3 contains 14 residues. In germline, CDR1 is MNHEY, CDR2 SVGAGI. The CDR3 here is CASSLGGDEQPQHF. Written as DNA, the CDR3 is TGTGCCAGCAGCCTAGGAGGGGATGAACAGCCCCAGCATTTT.

This chain connects TRBV5-8 to TRBJ1-1; TRBD1 aligns across 7 bases. J lost 4 bases, V lost 7 bases, and 7 bases had no gene match. Germline V lookup: CDR1 SGHTS, CDR2 YDEGEE. This CDR3 region has 13 residues. DNA for the CDR3: TGTGCCAGCGCTCCATACAGGGGCACTGAAGCTTTCTTT. Protein product: CASAPYRGTEAFF.

The V call is TRBV11-3, the J call TRBJ2-1; 9 nucleotides agree with TRBD2. CDR1 and CDR2 from the germline V gene are SGHNT and YENEEA. The CDR3 has 16 residues. V lost 0 bases to trimming and J lost 1 base; unmatched junction nucleotides: 1. Written as DNA, the CDR3 is TGTGCCAGCAGCTTAGAGGCGGGAGGGTCCTACAATGAGCAGTTCTTC. This sequence encodes CASSLEAGGSYNEQFF.

The gene calls are TRBV28 and TRBJ2-7; TRBD2 matches 9 bases. Germline V gene lookup returns CDR1 MDHEN and CDR2 SYDVKM. CDR3 size: 14 residues. Trimming cost V 7 bases and J 2 bases; bases outside gene matches: 6. The CDR3 loop reads CASTLGGGAYEQYF. The CDR3 region has the DNA TGTGCCAGCACGTTGGGCGGGGGGGCCTACGAGCAGTACTTC.

This chain uses TRBV29-1 with TRBJ2-5; 8 bases are a match to TRBD2. Trimming at V came to 5 bases and at J to 4 bases, leaving 9 bases not matched to a gene. Germline V gene data show CDR1 as SQVTM and CDR2 as ANQGSEA. The CDR3 is 14 residues long. The CDR3: CSVPLGLAGETQYF. DNA of the CDR3: TGCAGCGTTCCCCTAGGGCTAGCGGGAGAGACCCAGTACTTC. The whole variable domain, remainder taken from reference TRBV29-1 and TRBJ2-5, is SAVISQKPSRDICQRGTSLTIQCQVDSQVTMMFWYRQQPGQSLTLIATANQGSEATYESGFVIDKFPISRPNLTFSTLTVSNMSPEDSSIYLCSVPLGLAGETQYFGPGTRLLVL.